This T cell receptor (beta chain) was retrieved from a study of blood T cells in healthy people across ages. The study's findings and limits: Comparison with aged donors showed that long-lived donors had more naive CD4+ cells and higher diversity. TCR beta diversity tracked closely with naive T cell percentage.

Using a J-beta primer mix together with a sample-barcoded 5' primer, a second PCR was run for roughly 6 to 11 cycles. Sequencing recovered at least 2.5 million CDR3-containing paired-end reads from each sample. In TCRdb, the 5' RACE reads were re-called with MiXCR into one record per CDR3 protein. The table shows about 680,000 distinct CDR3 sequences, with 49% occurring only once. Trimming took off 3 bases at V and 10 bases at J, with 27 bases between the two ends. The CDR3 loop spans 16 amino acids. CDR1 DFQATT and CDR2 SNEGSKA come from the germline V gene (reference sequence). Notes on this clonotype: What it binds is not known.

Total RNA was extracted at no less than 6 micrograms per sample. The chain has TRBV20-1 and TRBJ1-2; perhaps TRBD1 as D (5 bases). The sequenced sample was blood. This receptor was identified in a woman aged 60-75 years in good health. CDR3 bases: TGCAGTGCTAGTGAACGATACAGGAACTTAGCACTGCACTACACCTTC. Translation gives CSASERYRNLALHYTF.